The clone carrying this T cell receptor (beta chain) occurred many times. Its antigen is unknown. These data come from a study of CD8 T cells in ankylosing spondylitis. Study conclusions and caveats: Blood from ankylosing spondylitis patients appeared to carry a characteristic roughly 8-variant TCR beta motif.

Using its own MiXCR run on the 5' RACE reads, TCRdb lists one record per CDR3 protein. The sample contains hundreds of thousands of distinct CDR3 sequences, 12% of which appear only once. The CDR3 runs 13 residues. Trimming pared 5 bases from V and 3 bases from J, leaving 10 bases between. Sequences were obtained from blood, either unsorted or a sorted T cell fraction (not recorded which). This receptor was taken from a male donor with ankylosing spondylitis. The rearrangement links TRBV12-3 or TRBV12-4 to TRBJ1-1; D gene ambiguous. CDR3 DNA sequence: TGTGCCAGCAGTCGGGCCGGTGACACTGAAGCTTTCTTT. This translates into CASSRAGDTEAFF.